These 28 T cell receptor beta chains were all obtained from the same sample, sequenced in a study of CD8+ T cells in alopecia areata. Extracted RNA was reverse transcribed into cDNA, the sequencing template. Clones were sequenced by immunoSEQ multiplex PCR, and TCRdb holds only the in-frame ones, with some missing. Of more than 90,000 clones listed, over 60% are singletons. Material for sequencing was CD4+ T cells sorted from blood. The source of these receptors is a human donor in good health.

This clone was found a few times. V gene TRBV5-6 combines with J gene TRBJ2-1; D is tentatively TRBD1 or TRBD2 (5 bases each). Germline CDR1 is SGHDT and CDR2 is YYEEEE. V lost 5 bases and J 9 bases, leaving 12 bases between the germline ends. CDR3 size: 12 residues. In nucleotides, the CDR3 is TGTGCCAGCAGGATCGGGGCAGGTGAGCAGTTCTTC. This sequence encodes CASRIGAGEQFF.

A few counts support this clone. V usage is TRBV7-6 and J usage is TRBJ2-3; the D gene is possibly TRBD2 (6 bases). CDR1 is SGHVS, CDR2 FNYEAQ, per germline. The CDR3 totals 15 residues. V was pared by 1 base and J by 1 base, with 9 bases between. CDR3 region: CASSLVGGGTDTQYF. The CDR3 DNA follows: TGTGCCAGCAGCTTAGTTGGCGGGGGCACAGATACGCAGTATTTT.

The rearrangement uses TRBV7-9 and TRBJ2-3; D unclear. The length of the CDR3 is 13 residues. V was trimmed by 3 bases and J by 13 bases, leaving 17 bases between them. Germline values: CDR1 SEHNR, CDR2 FQNEAQ (reference sequence). CDR3 amino acids: CASSLRTAPGEYF. DNA of the CDR3: TGTGCCAGCAGCTTGAGGACCGCTCCTGGGGAGTATTTT.

The chain joins TRBV29-1 to TRBJ2-7, with 9 bases identical to TRBD2. From germline, CDR1 is SQVTM and CDR2 ANQGSEA. CDR3 size: 15 residues. V lost 0 bases to trimming and J lost 6 bases; unmatched junction nucleotides: 9. The CDR3 DNA sequence: TGCAGCGTTGAAGATCGAGGCGGGGGGGCCTGCGAGCAGTACTTC. Translation: CSVEDRGGGACEQYF.

This clone was counted only a few times. V gene TRBV7-9 combines with J gene TRBJ2-7, with D maybe TRBD2 (6 bases). This CDR3 comprises 12 residues. The V end lost 5 bases, the J end lost 5 bases, and 10 bases lay between the germline ends. Per germline, CDR1 SEHNR and CDR2 FQNEAQ (reference sequence). DNA of the CDR3: TGTGCCAGCAGCCCCCGGGGGAACGAGCAGTACTTC. This gives the protein CASSPRGNEQYF.

The rearrangement links TRBV13 to TRBJ2-7; TRBD1 is a possible D gene (6 bases). The CDR3 runs 15 residues. Germline V gives CDR1 PRHDT, CDR2 FYEKMQ (reference sequence). The germline V and J ends were trimmed by 4 bases and 5 bases, with 18 bases remaining between them. CDR3 in amino acids: CASSSNYRVGDEQYF. In DNA, the CDR3 is TGTGCCAGCAGCTCAAATTACAGGGTGGGCGACGAGCAGTACTTC.

The gene calls are TRBV15 and TRBJ2-1; D tentatively reads TRBD1 or TRBD2 (7 bases each). V was clipped by 2 bases and J by 6 bases, with 14 bases between them. The CDR3 covers 15 residues. Germline lookup yields CDR1 LNHNV and CDR2 YYDKDF (reference sequence). The CDR3 reads CATSRRQGGINEQFF. CDR3 nucleotides: TGTGCCACCAGCAGAAGACAGGGAGGGATCAATGAGCAGTTCTTC.

The rearrangement joins TRBV5-6 to TRBJ2-6; D might be TRBD2 (6 bases). In germline, CDR1 is SGHDT, CDR2 YYEEEE. This CDR3 comprises 17 residues. The germline V and J ends were trimmed by 3 bases and 0 bases, with 13 bases remaining between them. The CDR3 loop reads CASSSGLDYSGANVLTF. For the CDR3, the DNA is TGTGCCAGCAGCTCGGGCCTGGACTACTCTGGGGCCAACGTCCTGACTTTC. Drawing the rest from reference TRBV5-6 and TRBJ2-6, the complete variable domain is DAGVTQSPTHLIKTRGQQVTLRCSPKSGHDTVSWYQQALGQGPQFIFQYYEEEERQRGNFPDRFSGHQFPNYSSELNVNALLLGDSALYLCASSSGLDYSGANVLTFGAGSRLTVL.

The chain joins TRBV29-1 to TRBJ1-2; 9 bases are a match to TRBD1. This CDR3 comprises 13 residues. The V segment lost 6 bases and the J segment 2 bases; nucleotides outside the gene matches: 4. Germline V lookup: CDR1 SQVTM, CDR2 ANQGSEA. As DNA, the CDR3 is TGCAGCGTGGACAGGGGTATGAACTATGGCTACACCTTC. It is translated as CSVDRGMNYGYTF.

This clone was seen a handful of times. V gene TRBV6-5 combines with J gene TRBJ1-6; D call uncertain. With 5 bases removed from V and 11 bases from J, the gap between germline ends came to 19 bases. The germline gives CDR1 MNHEY, CDR2 SVGAGI. The CDR3 extends over 15 amino acids. The CDR3 coding sequence is TGTGCCAGCAGTCCCGAAGCCAGTCTCTCAACACCCCTCCACTTT. This codes for CASSPEASLSTPLHF.

V gene TRBV9 combines with J gene TRBJ2-4; possibly TRBD1 or TRBD2 for D (5 bases each). The V end lost 3 bases, the J end lost 1 base, and 14 bases lay between the germline ends. The CDR3 length is 16 residues. Per germline, CDR1 SGDLS and CDR2 YYNGEE. The CDR3 bases are TGTGCCAGCAGCGCTGGGACCTGGGGGGCCAAAAACATTCAGTACTTC. Amino acids: CASSAGTWGAKNIQYF. The whole variable domain, remainder taken from reference TRBV9 and TRBJ2-4, is DSGVTQTPKHLITATGQRVTLRCSPRSGDLSVYWYQQSLDQGLQFLIQYYNGEERAKGNILERFSAQQFPDLHSELNLSSLELGDSALYFCASSAGTWGAKNIQYFGAGTRLSVL.

This clone has just a few counts. This chain joins TRBV5-1 and TRBJ1-5; D call uncertain. The CDR3 has 15 amino acids. V lost 4 bases to trimming and J lost 1 base, with 12 bases between them. CDR1 SGHRS and CDR2 YFSETQ come from the germline V gene. CDR3 bases: TGCGCCAGCAGCCCGGACGGAAGGAGCAATCAGCCCCAGCATTTT. Protein: CASSPDGRSNQPQHF. The full variable domain, rest sourced from reference TRBV5-1 and TRBJ1-5, is KAGVTQTPRYLIKTRGQQVTLSCSPISGHRSVSWYQQTPGQGLQFLFEYFSETQRNKGNFPGRFSGRQFSNSRSEMNVSTLELGDSALYLCASSPDGRSNQPQHFGDGTRLSIL.

This chain connects TRBV4-2 to TRBJ1-5; D is perhaps TRBD1 (5 bases). Between the trimmed V and J ends, which lost 3 bases and 3 bases, there was a span of 9 bases. Per germline, CDR1 LGHNA and CDR2 YNFKEQ. The CDR3 has 14 amino acids. CDR3 nucleotides: TGTGCCAGCAGCCAGACGGGGGTCAATCAGCCCCAGCATTTT. Protein sequence: CASSQTGVNQPQHF.

The chain employs TRBV2 and TRBJ1-1; D gene ambiguous. The germline V and J ends were trimmed by 1 base and 3 bases, with 9 bases remaining between them. Germline CDR1 is SNHLY and CDR2 is FYNNEI. There are 14 residues in the CDR3. Here the CDR3 reads CASSEGQRYTEAFF. The CDR3, as DNA: TGTGCCAGCAGTGAAGGGCAGCGATACACTGAAGCTTTCTTT.

The chain couples TRBV7-2 to TRBJ2-5, with 12 nucleotides matching TRBD2. The CDR3 contains 14 residues. Germline CDR1 and CDR2: SGHTA and FQGNSA. V lost 5 bases to trimming and J lost 6 bases; unmatched junction nucleotides: 4. This CDR3 is CASSRLAGVQTQYF. Here the CDR3 DNA reads TGTGCCAGCAGCCGACTAGCGGGGGTACAGACCCAGTACTTC. The variable domain in full, with the rest retrieved from reference TRBV7-2 and TRBJ2-5, is GAGVSQSPSNKVTEKGKDVELRCDPISGHTALYWYRQSLGQGLEFLIYFQGNSAPDKSGLPSDRFSAERTGGSVSTLTIQRTQQEDSAVYLCASSRLAGVQTQYFGPGTRLLVL.

In DNA, the CDR3 is TGTGCCATCAGTGCTAGCGGGGGGGCCCAAGAGACCCAGTACTTC. The encoded protein is CAISASGGAQETQYF. V gene TRBV10-3 combines with J gene TRBJ2-5, with TRBD2 matching 12 bases. Germline-derived CDR1 and CDR2 are ENHRY and SYGVKD. V shed 4 bases, J shed 1 base, and the junction held 1 base outside the gene matches. The length of the CDR3 is 15 residues.

This clone has ten or more counts. The chain carries TRBV11-2 and TRBJ2-4, with 9 bases identical to TRBD2. V shed 1 base and J 7 bases; nucleotides not matched to a gene: 8. Germline CDR1 SGHAT, CDR2 FQNNGV. CDR3 length: 16 residues. CDR3 DNA sequence: TGTGCCAGCAGCTTAGCCCCACCTAGCGGGGTCAACATTCAGTACTTC. Translated: CASSLAPPSGVNIQYF.

This clone was recorded only once. V gene TRBV2 combines with J gene TRBJ1-2, with unresolved D. Trimming removed 6 bases from V and 1 base from J, with 12 bases in between. The germline CDR1 and CDR2 sequences are SNHLY and FYNNEI. The CDR3 runs to 14 residues. CDR3 in amino acids: CASRTSTINYGYTF. The CDR3 DNA reads TGTGCCAGCAGGACATCAACCATTAACTATGGCTACACCTTC.

The rearrangement uses TRBV7-9 and TRBJ2-1; possibly TRBD2 for D (5 bases). V shed 3 bases and J shed 1 base, with 7 bases lying between them. The CDR3 totals 14 residues. Per germline, CDR1 SEHNR and CDR2 FQNEAQ (reference sequence). The CDR3 nucleotides are TGTGCCAGCAGCTTTAGAGGGTCCTACAATGAGCAGTTCTTC. Residues: CASSFRGSYNEQFF. Supplemented by reference TRBV7-9 and TRBJ2-1, the full variable domain reads DTGVSQNPRHKITKRGQNVTFRCDPISEHNRLYWYRQTLGQGPEFLTYFQNEAQLEKSRLLSDRFSAERPKGSFSTLEIQRTEQGDSAMYLCASSFRGSYNEQFFGPGTRLTVL.

This rearrangement joins TRBV5-1 to TRBJ2-1; 10 bases map to TRBD1. The CDR3 sequence is 18 residues long. Per germline, CDR1 SGHRS and CDR2 YFSETQ. V shed 4 bases and J 1 base; nucleotides not matched to a gene: 11. The CDR3 sequence is CASSPRGAGQGSYNEQFF. CDR3 nucleotides: TGCGCCAGCAGCCCCCGGGGAGCGGGACAGGGGTCCTACAATGAGCAGTTCTTC.

The CDR3 nucleotides read TGCGCCAGCAGTGAGGGGGGTCCGAACACCGGGGAGCTGTTTTTT. It codes for CASSEGGPNTGELFF. V gene TRBV10-1 combines with J gene TRBJ2-2; D assignment may be TRBD1 or TRBD2 (5 bases each). CDR3 length equals 15 residues. The V and J ends lost 2 bases and 0 bases respectively, with 7 bases between them. In germline, CDR1 is WNHNN, CDR2 SYGVQD (reference sequence).

By share of the sample, this clone is medium-sized. V gene TRBV19 combines with J gene TRBJ1-2; perhaps TRBD1 as D (6 bases). This CDR3 region has 17 residues. V was trimmed by 5 bases and J by 3 bases, leaving 22 bases between them. Germline V lookup: CDR1 LNHDA, CDR2 SQIVND (reference sequence). For the CDR3, the DNA is TGTGCCAGTAGTCGCTCAGGGGTTGCATTGATCGACTATGGCTACACCTTC. It is translated as CASSRSGVALIDYGYTF.

The chain employs TRBV4-1 and TRBJ2-7, with 9 bases identical to TRBD2. Germline loops: CDR1 MGHRA, CDR2 YSYEKL. The CDR3 runs 15 residues. The J segment lost 4 bases and the V segment lost 0 bases, leaving 4 bases of the junction unmatched. The DNA of the CDR3 is TGCGCCAGCAGCCAAGATTGGCTAGCGGGGTACGAGCAGTACTTC. This gives the protein CASSQDWLAGYEQYF.

The table lists this clone with a few counts. Other nucleotide sequences from this sample produce the same CDR3. In DNA form, the CDR3 reads TGCAGCGTAGCGGGGGAAGAGACCCAGTACTTC. Protein sequence: CSVAGEETQYF. The J gene is TRBJ2-5, the V gene TRBV29-1, with 8 bases identical to TRBD2. Germline lookup yields CDR1 SQVTM and CDR2 ANQGSEA. Trimming cost V 6 bases and J 3 bases; bases outside gene matches: 0. This CDR3 region has 11 residues.

Only a few counts were recorded for this clone. V is TRBV4-1 and J is TRBJ2-5, with D possibly called TRBD1 or TRBD2 (5 bases each). This CDR3 comprises 15 residues. Trimming shortened V by 2 bases and J by 7 bases, and 17 bases separated the two germline ends. Germline CDR1 is MGHRA and CDR2 is YSYEKL. The CDR3 DNA reads as TGCGCCAGCAGCCAATCATTAGCCTGGGGACGGACCCAGTACTTC. Its protein product is CASSQSLAWGRTQYF.

V is TRBV27 and J is TRBJ1-1; 12 bases agree with TRBD1. With 0 bases clipped from V and 2 bases from J, the junction kept 10 bases outside the gene matches. The CDR3 covers 19 residues. Germline V gene data show CDR1 as MNHEY and CDR2 as SMNVEV (reference sequence). CDR3 amino acids: CASSLSPGQGASGNTEAFF. The CDR3 DNA is TGTGCCAGCAGTTTATCTCCGGGACAGGGGGCATCAGGAAACACTGAAGCTTTCTTT.

V is TRBV29-1 and J is TRBJ2-3; 8 nucleotides agree with TRBD2. Germline V gives CDR1 SQVTM, CDR2 ANQGSEA. The J segment lost 2 bases and the V segment lost 7 bases, leaving 8 bases of the junction unmatched. This CDR3 has 14 residues. In nucleotides, the CDR3 is TGCAGCGCTCGGGAGGGTGGGGTCACAGATACGCAGTATTTT. Protein: CSAREGGVTDTQYF.

The V and J genes are TRBV5-1 and TRBJ2-6, with 9 bases identical to TRBD1. The CDR3 is made up of 15 amino acids. V shed 4 bases, J shed 4 bases, and the junction held 3 bases outside the gene matches. The germline gives CDR1 SGHRS, CDR2 YFSETQ. The CDR3 spells CASSGQGTGANVLTF. The CDR3 nucleotides read TGCGCCAGCAGCGGACAGGGGACCGGGGCCAACGTCCTGACTTTC.